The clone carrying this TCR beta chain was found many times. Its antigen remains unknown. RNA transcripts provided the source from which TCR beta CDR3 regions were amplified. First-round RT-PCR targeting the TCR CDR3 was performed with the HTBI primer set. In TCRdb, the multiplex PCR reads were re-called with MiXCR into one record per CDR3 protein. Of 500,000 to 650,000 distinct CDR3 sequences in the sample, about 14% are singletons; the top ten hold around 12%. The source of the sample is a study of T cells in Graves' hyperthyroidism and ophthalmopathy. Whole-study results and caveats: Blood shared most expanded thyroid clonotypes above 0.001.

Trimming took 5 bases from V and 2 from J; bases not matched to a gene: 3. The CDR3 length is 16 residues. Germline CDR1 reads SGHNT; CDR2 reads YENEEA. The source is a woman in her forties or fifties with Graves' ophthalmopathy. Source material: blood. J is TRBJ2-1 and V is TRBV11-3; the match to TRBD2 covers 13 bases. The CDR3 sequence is CASSTGLAGAYNEQFF. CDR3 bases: TGTGCCAGCAGCACCGGACTAGCGGGAGCCTACAATGAGCAGTTCTTC.